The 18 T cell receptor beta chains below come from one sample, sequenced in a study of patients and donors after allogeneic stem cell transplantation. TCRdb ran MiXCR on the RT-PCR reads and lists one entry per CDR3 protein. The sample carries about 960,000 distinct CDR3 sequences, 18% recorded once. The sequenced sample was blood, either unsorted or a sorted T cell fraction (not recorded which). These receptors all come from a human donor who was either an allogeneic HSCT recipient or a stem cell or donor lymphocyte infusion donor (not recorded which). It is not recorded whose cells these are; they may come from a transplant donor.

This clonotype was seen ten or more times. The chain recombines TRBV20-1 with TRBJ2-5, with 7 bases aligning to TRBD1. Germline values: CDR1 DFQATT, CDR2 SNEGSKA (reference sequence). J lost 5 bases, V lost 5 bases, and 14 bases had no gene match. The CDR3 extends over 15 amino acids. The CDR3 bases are TGCAGTGCTTTCCGGACAGGAATCCTCGGGGAGACCCAGTACTTC. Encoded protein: CSAFRTGILGETQYF.

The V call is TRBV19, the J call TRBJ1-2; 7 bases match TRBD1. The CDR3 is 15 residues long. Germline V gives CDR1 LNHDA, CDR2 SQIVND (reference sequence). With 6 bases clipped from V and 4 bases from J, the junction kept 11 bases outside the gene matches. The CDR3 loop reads CASSPTGITLYGYTF. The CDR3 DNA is TGTGCCAGTAGCCCGACAGGGATTACCCTCTATGGCTACACCTTC.

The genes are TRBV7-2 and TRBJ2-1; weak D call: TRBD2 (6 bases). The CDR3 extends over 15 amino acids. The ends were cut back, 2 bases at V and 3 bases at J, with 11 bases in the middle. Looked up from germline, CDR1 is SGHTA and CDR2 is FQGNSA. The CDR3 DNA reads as TGTGCCAGCAGCTTAATTAGCGGCTTCTACAATGAGCAGTTCTTC. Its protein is CASSLISGFYNEQFF. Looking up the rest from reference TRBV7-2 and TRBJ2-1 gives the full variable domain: GAGVSQSPSNKVTEKGKDVELRCDPISGHTALYWYRQSLGQGLEFLIYFQGNSAPDKSGLPSDRFSAERTGGSVSTLTIQRTQQEDSAVYLCASSLISGFYNEQFFGPGTRLTVL.

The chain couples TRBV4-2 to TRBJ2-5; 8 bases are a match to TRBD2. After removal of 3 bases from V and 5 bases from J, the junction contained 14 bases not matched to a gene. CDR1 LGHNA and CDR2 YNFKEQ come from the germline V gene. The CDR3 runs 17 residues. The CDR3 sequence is CASSHKLSGGGGETQYF. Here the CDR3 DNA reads TGTGCCAGCAGCCACAAATTAAGCGGGGGCGGGGGTGAGACCCAGTACTTC.

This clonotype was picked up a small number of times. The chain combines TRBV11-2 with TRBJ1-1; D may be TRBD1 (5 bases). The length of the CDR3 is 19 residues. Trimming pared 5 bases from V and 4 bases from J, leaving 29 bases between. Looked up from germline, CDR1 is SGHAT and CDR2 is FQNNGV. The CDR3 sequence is CASSPRLRPIGRRGTEAFF. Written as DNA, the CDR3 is TGTGCCAGCAGCCCCCGGCTACGTCCGATAGGGCGGAGGGGCACTGAAGCTTTCTTT. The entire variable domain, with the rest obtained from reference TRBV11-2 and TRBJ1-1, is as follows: EAGVAQSPRYKIIEKRQSVAFWCNPISGHATLYWYQQILGQGPKLLIQFQNNGVVDDSQLPKDRFSAERLKGVDSTLKIQPAKLEDSAVYLCASSPRLRPIGRRGTEAFFGQGTRLTVV.

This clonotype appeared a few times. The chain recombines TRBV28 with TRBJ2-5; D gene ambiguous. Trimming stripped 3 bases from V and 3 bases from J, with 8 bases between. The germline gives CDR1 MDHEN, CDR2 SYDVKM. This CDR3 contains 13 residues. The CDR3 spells CASSFWQEETQYF. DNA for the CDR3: TGTGCCAGCAGTTTCTGGCAGGAAGAGACCCAGTACTTC.

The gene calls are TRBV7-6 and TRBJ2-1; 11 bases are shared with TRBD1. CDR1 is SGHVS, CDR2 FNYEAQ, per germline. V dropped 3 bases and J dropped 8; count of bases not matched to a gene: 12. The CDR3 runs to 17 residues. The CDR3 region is CASSLEAWDRGFDEQFF. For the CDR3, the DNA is TGTGCCAGCAGCTTGGAAGCCTGGGACAGGGGGTTCGATGAGCAGTTCTTC.

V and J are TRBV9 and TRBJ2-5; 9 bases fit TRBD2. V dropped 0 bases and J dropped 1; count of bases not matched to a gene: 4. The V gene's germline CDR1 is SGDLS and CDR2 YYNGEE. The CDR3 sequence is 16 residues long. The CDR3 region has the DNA TGTGCCAGCAGCGTAGCTTCAGCGGGGGGCCAAGAGACCCAGTACTTC. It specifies CASSVASAGGQETQYF.

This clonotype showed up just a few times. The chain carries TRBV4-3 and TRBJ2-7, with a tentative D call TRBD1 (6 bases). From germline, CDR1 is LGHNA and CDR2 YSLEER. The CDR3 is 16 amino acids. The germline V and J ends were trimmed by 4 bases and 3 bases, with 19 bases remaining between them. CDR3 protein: CASSPLPTGTFYEQYF. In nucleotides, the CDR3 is TGCGCCAGCAGCCCCCTACCCACAGGGACCTTCTACGAGCAGTACTTC.

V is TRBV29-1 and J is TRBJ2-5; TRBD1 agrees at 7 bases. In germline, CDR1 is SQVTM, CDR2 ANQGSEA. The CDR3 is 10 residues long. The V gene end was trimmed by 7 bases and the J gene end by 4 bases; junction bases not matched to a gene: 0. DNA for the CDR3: TGCAGCGCAGGGGGAGAGACCCAGTACTTC. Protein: CSAGGETQYF.

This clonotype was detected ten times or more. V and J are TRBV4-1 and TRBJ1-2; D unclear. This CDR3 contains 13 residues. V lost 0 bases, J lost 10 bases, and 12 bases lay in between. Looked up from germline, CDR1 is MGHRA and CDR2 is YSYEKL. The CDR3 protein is CASSQEIGWDYTF. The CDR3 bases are TGCGCCAGCAGCCAAGAGATTGGGTGGGACTACACCTTC.

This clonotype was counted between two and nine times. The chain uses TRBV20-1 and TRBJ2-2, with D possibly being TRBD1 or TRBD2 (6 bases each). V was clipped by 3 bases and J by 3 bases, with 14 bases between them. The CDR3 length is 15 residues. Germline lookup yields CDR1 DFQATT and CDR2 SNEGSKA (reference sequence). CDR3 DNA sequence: TGCAGTGCTAGTGCGAGGGGGGCGGACACCGGGGAGCTGTTTTTT. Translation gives CSASARGADTGELFF.

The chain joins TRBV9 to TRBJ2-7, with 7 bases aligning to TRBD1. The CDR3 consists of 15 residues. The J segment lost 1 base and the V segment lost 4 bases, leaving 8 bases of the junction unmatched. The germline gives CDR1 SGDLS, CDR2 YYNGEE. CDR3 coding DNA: TGTGCCAGCAGCCCCCTAGGGGGCTCATCCTACGAGCAGTACTTC. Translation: CASSPLGGSSYEQYF.

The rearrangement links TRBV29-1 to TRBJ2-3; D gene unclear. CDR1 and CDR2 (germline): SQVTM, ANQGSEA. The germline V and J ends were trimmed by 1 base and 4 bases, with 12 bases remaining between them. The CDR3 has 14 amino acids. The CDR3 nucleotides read TGCAGCGTTGAAGCGCAAGAGTGGGCAGATACGCAGTATTTT. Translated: CSVEAQEWADTQYF.

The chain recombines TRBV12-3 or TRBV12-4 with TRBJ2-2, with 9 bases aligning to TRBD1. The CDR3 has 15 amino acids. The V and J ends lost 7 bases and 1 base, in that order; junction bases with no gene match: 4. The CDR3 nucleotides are TGTGCCAGCACCGCGGACAGGGGGAACACCGGGGAGCTGTTTTTT. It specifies CASTADRGNTGELFF.

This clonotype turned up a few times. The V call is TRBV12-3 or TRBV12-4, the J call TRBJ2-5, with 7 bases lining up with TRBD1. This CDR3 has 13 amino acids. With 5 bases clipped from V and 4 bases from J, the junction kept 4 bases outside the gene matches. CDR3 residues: CASSLHRGETQYF. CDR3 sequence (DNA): TGTGCCAGCAGTCTACACAGGGGAGAGACCCAGTACTTC.

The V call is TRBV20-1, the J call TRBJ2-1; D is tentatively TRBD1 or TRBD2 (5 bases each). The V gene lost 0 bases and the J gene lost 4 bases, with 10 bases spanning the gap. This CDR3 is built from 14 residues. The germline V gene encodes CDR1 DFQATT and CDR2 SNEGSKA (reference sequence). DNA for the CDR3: TGCAGTGCTAGAGATAGGGACCAGTACAATGAGCAGTTCTTC. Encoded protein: CSARDRDQYNEQFF.

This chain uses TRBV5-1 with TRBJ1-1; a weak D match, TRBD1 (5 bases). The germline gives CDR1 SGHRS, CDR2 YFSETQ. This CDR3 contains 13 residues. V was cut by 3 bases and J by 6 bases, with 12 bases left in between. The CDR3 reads CASSSRAGSEAFF. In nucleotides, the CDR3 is TGCGCCAGCAGCTCCAGGGCAGGTTCTGAAGCTTTCTTT.